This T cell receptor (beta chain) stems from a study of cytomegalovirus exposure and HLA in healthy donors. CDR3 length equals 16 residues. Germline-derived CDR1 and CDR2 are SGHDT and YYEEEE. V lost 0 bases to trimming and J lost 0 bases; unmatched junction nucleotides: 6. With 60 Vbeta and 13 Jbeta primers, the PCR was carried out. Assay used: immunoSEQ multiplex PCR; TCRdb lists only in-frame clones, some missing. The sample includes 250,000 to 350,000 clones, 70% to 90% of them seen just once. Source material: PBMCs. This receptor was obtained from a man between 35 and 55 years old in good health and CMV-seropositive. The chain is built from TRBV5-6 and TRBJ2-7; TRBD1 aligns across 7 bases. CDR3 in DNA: TGTGCCAGCAGCTTGGAGGGGGCAGTCCCCTCCTACGAGCAGTACTTC. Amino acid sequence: CASSLEGAVPSYEQYF.